The 11 T cell receptor beta chains in this list originate from one sample, sequenced in a study of read filtering for tumor transcriptome and immune sequencing. The library was built from about 400 ng RNA with molecular barcoded adaptors for alpha/delta and beta/gamma chains. Using its own MiXCR run on the reads, TCRdb lists one record per CDR3 protein. Of over 50,000 distinct CDR3 sequences listed, about 14% are singletons. The sample was a population of CD138-negative cells sorted from bone marrow. All receptors come from a donor aged 40 or over with multiple myeloma.

Turning to this clonotype: A much larger clone differs by one base, so this may be a read error. The chain couples TRBV7-9 to TRBJ2-7; D is uncertain. The CDR3 has 12 residues. Germline values: CDR1 SEHNR, CDR2 FQNEAQ (reference sequence). The CDR3 protein is CASSLGNYEQCF. CDR3 sequence (DNA): TGTGCCAGCAGCTTAGGAAACTACGAGCAGTGCTTC.

This clonotype was detected ten times or more. This sequence joins TRBV29-1 and TRBJ2-7; D remains unclear. This CDR3 has 13 amino acids. CDR1 is SQVTM and CDR2 is ANQGSEA in the germline V gene. Deletions cut 7 bases from V and 5 bases from J, with 18 bases between. CDR3 region: CSARSMQSNEQYF. The CDR3 DNA follows: TGCAGCGCTAGAAGTATGCAGTCCAACGAGCAGTACTTC.

This clonotype was detected many times. This chain links TRBV7-9 with TRBJ2-2, with D hard to call. The germline V and J ends were trimmed by 4 bases and 4 bases, with 10 bases remaining between them. The CDR3 has 14 amino acids. Germline CDR1 reads SEHNR; CDR2 reads FQNEAQ (reference sequence). The CDR3 coding sequence is TGTGCCAGCAGCTCGGTGAGCCTCACCGGGGAGCTGTTTTTT. Amino acids: CASSSVSLTGELFF.

This clonotype was detected ten times or more. The chain employs TRBV5-6 and TRBJ1-5; D unresolved. The CDR3 loop spans 15 amino acids. CDR1 and CDR2 (germline): SGHDT, YYEEEE. Trimming pared 0 bases from V and 0 bases from J, leaving 7 bases between. CDR3 in DNA: TGTGCCAGCAGCTTGGGGGTTAATAGCAATCAGCCCCAGCATTTT. Its translation: CASSLGVNSNQPQHF.

This clonotype was counted many times. The J gene is TRBJ2-1, the V gene TRBV29-1; the D gene is possibly TRBD1 (5 bases). CDR3 length: 12 residues. The germline CDR1 and CDR2 sequences are SQVTM and ANQGSEA. Deletions cut 3 bases from V and 3 bases from J, with 6 bases between. The CDR3 bases are TGCAGCGTTGAGGACAACTACAATGAGCAGTTCTTC. Translation: CSVEDNYNEQFF.

Of note for this clonotype: This may be a read error: a much more frequent sequence differs by one nucleotide. The chain links TRBV28 to TRBJ2-7; D could derive from TRBD1 or TRBD2 (5 bases each). Germline CDR1 is MDHEN and CDR2 is SYDVKM. The CDR3 sequence is 14 residues long. V lost 5 bases, J lost 2 bases, and 13 bases lay in between. CDR3: CASSPDGAPYEQYF. CDR3 nucleotide sequence: TGTGCCAGCAGTCCAGACGGGGCACCCTACGAGCAGTACTTC.

Only a few counts were recorded for this clonotype. This chain's CDR3 is CASSADRDTEAFF. DNA of the CDR3: TGTGCCAGCAGCGCCGACAGGGACACTGAAGCTTTCTTT. The rearrangement uses TRBV21-1 and TRBJ1-1; no check of the table's D call, TRBD1, against the DNA was made. TRBV21-1 counts as a pseudogene. This CDR3 spans 13 amino acids.

This clonotype was counted many times. The chain has TRBV6-2 or TRBV6-3 and TRBJ1-5; D gene uncertain. The CDR3 sequence is 14 residues long. Germline V CDR1 and CDR2: MNHEY, SVGEGT. Trimming left V 6 bases short and J 7 bases short, with 16 bases between. CDR3 residues: CASSPGVIDQPQHF. The CDR3, as DNA: TGTGCCAGCAGCCCCGGGGTAATTGACCAGCCCCAGCATTTT.

In regard to this clonotype: It may be a read error: a sequence one base away is much more abundant. The J gene is TRBJ2-4, the V gene TRBV20-1; the D is unclear. Germline assignment: CDR1 DFQATT and CDR2 SNEGSKA (reference sequence). The V end lost 6 bases, the J end lost 7 bases, and 16 bases lay between the germline ends. CDR3 size: 13 residues. The chain's CDR3 is CSAPSMGNNIQYF. CDR3 DNA: TGCAGTGCCCCTTCGATGGGGAATAACATTCAGTACTTC.

This clonotype was picked up many times. The gene calls are TRBV29-1 and TRBJ2-5, with D maybe TRBD1 (5 bases). V was pared by 8 bases and J by 2 bases, with 15 bases between. The CDR3 covers 13 residues. Germline V gives CDR1 SQVTM, CDR2 ANQGSEA. The CDR3 coding sequence is TGCAGCTACTCGTGGGGCCTTCAAGAGACCCAGTACTTC. Its protein product is CSYSWGLQETQYF.

Remarks on this clonotype: A much larger clone is a single base away; this may be a read error. The genes are TRBV6-6 and TRBJ2-1, with D uncertain. Germline assignment: CDR1 MNHNY and CDR2 SVGAGI (reference sequence). The CDR3 contains 16 residues. DNA for the CDR3: TGTGCCAGCAGTTACTCTTTGGAGCGCTTCTACAGTGAGCAGTTCTTC. Translated: CASSYSLERFYSEQFF.